This T cell receptor (beta chain) originates from a study of blood T cells in healthy people across ages. The CDR3 is 13 amino acids. Germline CDR1 reads SGHVS; CDR2 reads FQNEAQ. Trimming removed 7 bases from V and 3 bases from J, with 12 bases in between. About this clonotype: Its antigen is not known.

Study-level findings and limits: When one million T cells were used, diversity estimates were thought to be underestimates.

The amount of total RNA extracted per sample was at least 5.5 micrograms. Then a second PCR, running about 6 to 12 cycles, was carried out with a sample-barcoded 5' primer and a J-beta primer mix. A tag from a template-switch adaptor with 12 random nucleotides marked each cDNA molecule. In TCRdb, the 5' RACE reads were re-called with MiXCR into one record per CDR3 protein. The sample holds some 750,000 distinct CDR3 sequences, 22% seen once. The V gene is TRBV7-8, the J gene TRBJ1-2; D is unresolved. Sequencing input: blood. The receptor was derived from a man in his 70s in good health. CDR3 in amino acids: CASTLDFDYGYTF. Here the CDR3 DNA reads TGTGCCAGCACCTTGGACTTTGACTATGGCTACACCTTC.